A selection of T cell receptor beta chains follows, all from one sample in a study of T cells of healthy individuals. MiXCR was run by TCRdb on the 5' RACE reads, yielding one entry per CDR3 protein. This table holds approximately 89,000 distinct CDR3 sequences, approximately 5.4% found once. These receptors all stem from a female donor in good health. CDR3s include the opening cysteine and the closing phenylalanine or tryptophan. The D gene is left open where the match is weak. Size is stated for part of the rows, as once, few or many counts, or as a class when the clone is expanded.

cdr3_aa | cdr3_nt | v_call | d_call | clone_size | j_call
CASSYSYFKRERGMGPDTQYF | TGTGCCAGCAGTTACTCGTACTTCAAGCGGGAGCGGGGCATGGGCCCAGATACGCAGTATTTT | TRBV6-5 | TRBD2 | many | TRBJ2-3
CSVRVAYYEQYF | TGCAGCGTTAGGGTCGCCTACTACGAGCAGTACTTC | TRBV29-1 | - | - | TRBJ2-7
CASLQTSGYEQYF | TGTGCCAGTCTTCAGACTAGCGGCTACGAGCAGTACTTC | TRBV12-3/TRBV12-4 | TRBD2 | many | TRBJ2-7
CAWSVDANYGYTF | TGTGCCTGGAGTGTTGACGCTAACTATGGCTACACCTTC | TRBV30 | - | - | TRBJ1-2
CASSSRWEDEQYF | TGTGCCAGCAGTTCCAGGTGGGAGGACGAGCAGTACTTC | TRBV11-1 | - | - | TRBJ2-7
CAWSRHFEAFF | TGTGCCTGGAGTAGGCATTTTGAAGCTTTCTTT | TRBV30 | - | few | TRBJ1-1
CASSQEPRDPNEQFF | TGCGCCAGCAGCCAAGAACCCCGGGACCCCAATGAGCAGTTCTTC | TRBV4-1 | - | many | TRBJ2-1
CASSSPSPRDRGWLSSYNEQFF | TGTGCCAGCAGCTCCCCTAGCCCTCGGGACAGGGGATGGCTTAGCTCCTACAATGAGCAGTTCTTC | TRBV6-2/TRBV6-3 | TRBD1 | many | TRBJ2-1
CASSLGLASGAYNEQFF | TGTGCCAGCAGCTTGGGGCTAGCTAGCGGAGCCTACAATGAGCAGTTCTTC | TRBV5-4 | TRBD2 | many | TRBJ2-1
CASIPGTSGRYEQYF | TGTGCCAGCATTCCCGGGACTAGCGGGAGATACGAGCAGTACTTC | TRBV6-6 | TRBD2 | many | TRBJ2-7
CASSPTGGGHGETQYF | TGTGCCAGCAGCCCTACAGGGGGCGGACACGGAGAGACCCAGTACTTC | TRBV28 | TRBD1 | many | TRBJ2-5
CAISERGSAYGYTF | TGTGCCATCAGTGAACGGGGATCTGCCTATGGCTACACCTTC | TRBV10-3 | - | few | TRBJ1-2
CSGSTGGGYNEQFF | TGCAGCGGATCAACGGGAGGGGGCTACAATGAGCAGTTCTTC | TRBV29-1 | TRBD2 | many | TRBJ2-1
CASSTLGLSYNEQFF | TGTGCCAGCAGCACGCTAGGACTGTCCTACAATGAGCAGTTCTTC | TRBV6-2/TRBV6-3 | - | few | TRBJ2-1
CASSVGGAASYNEQFF | TGTGCCAGCAGCGTAGGAGGAGCGGCCTCTTACAATGAGCAGTTCTTC | TRBV9 | - | once | TRBJ2-1
CASSFGQGTRYTF | TGTGCCAGCAGTTTCGGCCAGGGTACGCGCTACACCTTC | TRBV12-3/TRBV12-4 | - | many | TRBJ1-2
CSARPRFTPYGYTF | TGCAGTGCTAGACCCCGTTTTACCCCCTATGGCTACACCTTC | TRBV20-1 | - | - | TRBJ1-2
CSASPGTVWGYTF | TGCAGTGCTAGCCCCGGAACAGTCTGGGGCTACACCTTC | TRBV20-1 | - | many | TRBJ1-2
CATSHGPNQPQHF | TGTGCCACAAGTCACGGGCCCAATCAGCCCCAGCATTTT | TRBV10-3 | - | - | TRBJ1-5
CASSPGQLGAFF | TGCGCCAGCAGCCCGGGACAGCTGGGAGCTTTCTTT | TRBV5-1 | TRBD1 | - | TRBJ1-1
CAFQPEGFSGNTIYF | TGTGCCTTCCAACCCGAGGGGTTTTCTGGAAACACCATATATTTT | TRBV12-3/TRBV12-4 | - | - | TRBJ1-3
CATSGKGDSYNEQFF | TGTGCCACCAGCGGAAAGGGGGACTCCTACAATGAGCAGTTCTTC | TRBV24-1 | - | few | TRBJ2-1
CASSKLTESSYNSPLHF | TGTGCCAGCAGTAAACTGACTGAGAGCTCCTATAATTCACCCCTCCACTTT | TRBV2 | - | few | TRBJ1-6